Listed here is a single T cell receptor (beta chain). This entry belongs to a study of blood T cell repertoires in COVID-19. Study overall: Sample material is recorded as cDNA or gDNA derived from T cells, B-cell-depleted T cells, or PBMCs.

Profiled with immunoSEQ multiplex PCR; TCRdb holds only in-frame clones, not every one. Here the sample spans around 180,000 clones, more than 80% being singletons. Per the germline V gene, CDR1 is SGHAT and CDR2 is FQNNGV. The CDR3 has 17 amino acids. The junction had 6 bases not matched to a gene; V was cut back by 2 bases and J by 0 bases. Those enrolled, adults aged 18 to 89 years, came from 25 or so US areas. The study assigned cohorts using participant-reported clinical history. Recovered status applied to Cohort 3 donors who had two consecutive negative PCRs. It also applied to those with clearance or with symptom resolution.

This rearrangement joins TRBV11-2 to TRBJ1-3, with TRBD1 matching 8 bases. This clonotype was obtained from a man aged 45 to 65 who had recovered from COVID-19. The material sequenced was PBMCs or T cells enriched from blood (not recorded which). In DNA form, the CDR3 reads TGTGCCAGCAGCTTAAGGACAGGGAGGGACTCTGGAAACACCATATATTTT. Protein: CASSLRTGRDSGNTIYF.